This entry describes one T cell receptor beta chain. The sample comes from a study of technical replicates of blood from several donors. V shed 6 bases and J shed 5 bases, with 17 bases lying between them. The CDR3 loop spans 15 amino acids. Germline V gene lookup returns CDR1 SEHNR and CDR2 FQNEAQ (reference sequence). Repertoires were generated with immunoSEQ multiplex PCR, while TCRdb's copy carries only in-frame clones and drops some. The sample holds about 62,000 clones; roughly nine tenths are singletons and the top ten take 4.5% to 5%. The specimen was PBMCs. V gene TRBV7-9 combines with J gene TRBJ2-1; D remains ambiguous. This TCR derives from a human donor in good health. Some clones in this sample may be carry-over from other donors' samples. The CDR3 nucleotides read TGTGCCAGCAGAAGCATCACTACCCCTGACAATGAGCAGTTCTTC. Amino acid sequence: CASRSITTPDNEQFF.